This T cell receptor (beta chain) was obtained from a study of cytotoxic CD8 clonotypes in ibrutinib-treated CLL. Study context: The group held 11 relapsed/refractory and around 14 treatment-naive patients, with roughly 17 IGHV unmutated. Study-wide points: Shared public clonotypes were rare, and on treatment they either got smaller or stayed the same. Sustained-remission and progressing patients diverged in sampling times. Clonality showed a rise at ibrutinib response that reversed toward baseline at progression.

This clone was counted only a few times. The antigen is unknown. The germline CDR1 and CDR2 sequences are MNHEY and SVGAGI. With 0 bases clipped from V and 5 bases from J, the junction kept 3 bases outside the gene matches. The CDR3 length is 15 residues. The assay was immunoSEQ multiplex PCR, and TCRdb's table has in-frame clones only and misses some. The data contain under 200,000 clones, about 80% of them singletons. The V gene is TRBV6-5, the J gene TRBJ2-3; TRBD2 matches at 9 bases. The sample was PBMCs, taken after 24 months of ibrutinib treatment. This clonotype was sampled from a human donor with chronic lymphocytic leukemia. The CDR3 nucleotides read TGTGCCAGCAGTTACTCGGCGGGGGGGGGAGATACGCAGTATTTT. Its protein is CASSYSAGGGDTQYF.